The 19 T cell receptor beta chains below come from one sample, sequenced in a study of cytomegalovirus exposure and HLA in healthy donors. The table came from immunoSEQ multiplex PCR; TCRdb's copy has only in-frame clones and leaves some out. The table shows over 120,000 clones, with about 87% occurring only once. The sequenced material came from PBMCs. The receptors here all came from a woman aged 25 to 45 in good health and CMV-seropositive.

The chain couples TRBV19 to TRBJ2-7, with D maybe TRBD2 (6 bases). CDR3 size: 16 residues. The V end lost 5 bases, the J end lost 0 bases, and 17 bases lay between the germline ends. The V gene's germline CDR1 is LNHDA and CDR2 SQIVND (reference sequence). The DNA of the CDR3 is TGTGCCAGTAGTCGCTCGGGAGTCGGCTCCTCCTACGAGCAGTACTTC. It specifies CASSRSGVGSSYEQYF.

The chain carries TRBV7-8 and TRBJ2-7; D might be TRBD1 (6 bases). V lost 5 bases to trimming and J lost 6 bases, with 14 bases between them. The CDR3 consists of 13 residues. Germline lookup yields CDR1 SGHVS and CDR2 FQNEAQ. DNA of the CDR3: TGTGCCAGCAGCGCGATCGGACAGAGCGAGCAGTACTTC. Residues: CASSAIGQSEQYF. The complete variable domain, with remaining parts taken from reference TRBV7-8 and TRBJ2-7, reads GAGVSQSPRYKVAKRGQDVALRCDPISGHVSLFWYQQALGQGPEFLTYFQNEAQLDKSGLPSDRFFAERPEGSVSTLKIQRTQQEDSAVYLCASSAIGQSEQYFGPGTRLTVT.

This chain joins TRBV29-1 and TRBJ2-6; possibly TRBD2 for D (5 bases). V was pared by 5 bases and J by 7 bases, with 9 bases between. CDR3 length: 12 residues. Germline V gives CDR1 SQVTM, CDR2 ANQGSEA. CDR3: CSVIEGANVLTF. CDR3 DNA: TGCAGCGTTATTGAGGGAGCCAACGTCCTGACTTTC.

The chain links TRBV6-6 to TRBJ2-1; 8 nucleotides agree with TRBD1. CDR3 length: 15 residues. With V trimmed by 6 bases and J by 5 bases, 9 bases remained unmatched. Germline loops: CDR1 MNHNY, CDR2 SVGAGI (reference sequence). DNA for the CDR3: TGTGCCAGCAGAAATCAGGGGGCCGGAGACAATGAGCAGTTCTTC. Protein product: CASRNQGAGDNEQFF.

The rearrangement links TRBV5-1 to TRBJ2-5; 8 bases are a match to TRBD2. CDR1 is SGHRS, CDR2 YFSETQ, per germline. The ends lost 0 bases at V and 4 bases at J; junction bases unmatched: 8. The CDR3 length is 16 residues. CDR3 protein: CASSLVGRAGGETQYF. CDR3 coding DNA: TGCGCCAGCAGCTTGGTCGGGAGGGCCGGGGGAGAGACCCAGTACTTC.

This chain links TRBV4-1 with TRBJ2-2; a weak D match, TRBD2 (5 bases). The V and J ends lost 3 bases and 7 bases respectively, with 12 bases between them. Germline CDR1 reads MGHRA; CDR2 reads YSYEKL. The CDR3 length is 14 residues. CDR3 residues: CASSQREYGGELFF. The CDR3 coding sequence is TGCGCCAGCAGCCAGAGGGAGTATGGCGGGGAGCTGTTTTTT.

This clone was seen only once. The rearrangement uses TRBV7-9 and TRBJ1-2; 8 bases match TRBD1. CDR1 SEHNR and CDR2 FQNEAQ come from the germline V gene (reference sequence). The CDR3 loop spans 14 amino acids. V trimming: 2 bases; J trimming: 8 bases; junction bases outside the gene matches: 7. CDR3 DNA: TGTGCCAGCAGCTTATGGACAGGGACGGACGGCTACACCTTC. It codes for CASSLWTGTDGYTF.

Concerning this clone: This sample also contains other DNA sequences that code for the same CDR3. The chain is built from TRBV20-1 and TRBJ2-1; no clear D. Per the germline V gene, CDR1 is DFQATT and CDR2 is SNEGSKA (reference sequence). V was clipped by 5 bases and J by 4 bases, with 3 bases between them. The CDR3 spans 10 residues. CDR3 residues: CSAEYNEQFF. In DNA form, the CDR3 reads TGCAGTGCTGAGTACAATGAGCAGTTCTTC.

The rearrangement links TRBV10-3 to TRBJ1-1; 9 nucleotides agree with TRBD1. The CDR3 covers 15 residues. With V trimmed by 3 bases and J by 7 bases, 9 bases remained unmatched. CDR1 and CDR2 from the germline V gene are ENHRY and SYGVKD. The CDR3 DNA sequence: TGTGCCATCAGTGATAGGGAACAGGGGGCCCATGAAGCTTTCTTT. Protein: CAISDREQGAHEAFF.

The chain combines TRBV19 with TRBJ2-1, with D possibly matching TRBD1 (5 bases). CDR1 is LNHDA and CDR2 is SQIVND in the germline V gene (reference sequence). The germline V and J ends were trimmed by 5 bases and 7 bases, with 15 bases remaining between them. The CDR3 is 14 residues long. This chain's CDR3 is CASSWRQGGNEQFF. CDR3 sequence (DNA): TGTGCCAGTAGTTGGCGGCAGGGTGGGAATGAGCAGTTCTTC.

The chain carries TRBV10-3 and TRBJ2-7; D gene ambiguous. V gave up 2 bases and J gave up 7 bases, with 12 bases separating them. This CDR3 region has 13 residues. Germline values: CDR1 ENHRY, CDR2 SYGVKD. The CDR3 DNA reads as TGTGCCATCAGTGAGCCACCAACCGGGGAGCAGTACTTC. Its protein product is CAISEPPTGEQYF.

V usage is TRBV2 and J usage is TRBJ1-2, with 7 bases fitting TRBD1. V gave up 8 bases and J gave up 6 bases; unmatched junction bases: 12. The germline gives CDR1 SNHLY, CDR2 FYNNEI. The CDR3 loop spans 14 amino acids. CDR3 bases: TGTGCCAGCTGGGGTGACAGGGCCGTGAATGGCTACACCTTC. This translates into CASWGDRAVNGYTF.

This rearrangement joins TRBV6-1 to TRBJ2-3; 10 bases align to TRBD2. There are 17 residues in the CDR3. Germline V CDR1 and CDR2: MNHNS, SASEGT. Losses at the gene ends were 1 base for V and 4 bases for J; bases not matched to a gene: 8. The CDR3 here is CASSEVRTSGPSDTQYF. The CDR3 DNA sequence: TGTGCCAGCAGTGAAGTAAGGACTAGCGGACCTTCAGATACGCAGTATTTT.

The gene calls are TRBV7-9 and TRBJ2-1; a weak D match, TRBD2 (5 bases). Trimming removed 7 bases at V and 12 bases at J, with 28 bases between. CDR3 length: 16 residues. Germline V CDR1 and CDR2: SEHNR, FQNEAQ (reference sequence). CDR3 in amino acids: CASTPKGRVPSEGQFF. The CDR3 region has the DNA TGTGCCAGCACCCCTAAGGGAAGGGTTCCAAGCGAGGGGCAGTTCTTC.

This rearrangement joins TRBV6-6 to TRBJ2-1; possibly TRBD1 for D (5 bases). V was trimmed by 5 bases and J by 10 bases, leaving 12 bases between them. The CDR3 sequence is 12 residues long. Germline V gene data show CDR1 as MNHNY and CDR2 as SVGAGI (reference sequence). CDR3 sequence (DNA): TGTGCCAGCAGTCCGGACACGGACGAGCAGTTCTTC. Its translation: CASSPDTDEQFF.

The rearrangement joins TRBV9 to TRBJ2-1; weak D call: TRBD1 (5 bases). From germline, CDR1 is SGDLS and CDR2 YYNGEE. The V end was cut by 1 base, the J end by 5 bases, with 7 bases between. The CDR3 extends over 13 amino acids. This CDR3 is CASSVQGHNEQFF. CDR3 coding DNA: TGTGCCAGCAGCGTACAGGGCCACAATGAGCAGTTCTTC.

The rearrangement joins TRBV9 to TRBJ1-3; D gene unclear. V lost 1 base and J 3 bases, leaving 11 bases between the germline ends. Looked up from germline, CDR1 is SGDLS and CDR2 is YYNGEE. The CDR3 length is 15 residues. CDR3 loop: CASSVRAEGGNTIYF. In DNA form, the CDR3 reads TGTGCCAGCAGCGTAAGGGCCGAGGGTGGAAACACCATATATTTT.

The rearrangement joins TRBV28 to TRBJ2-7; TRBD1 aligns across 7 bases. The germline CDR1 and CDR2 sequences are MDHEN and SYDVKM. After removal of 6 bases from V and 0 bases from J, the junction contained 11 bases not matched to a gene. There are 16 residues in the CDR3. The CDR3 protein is CASSYPASGGSYEQYF. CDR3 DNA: TGTGCCAGCAGCTACCCCGCTTCAGGGGGCTCCTACGAGCAGTACTTC. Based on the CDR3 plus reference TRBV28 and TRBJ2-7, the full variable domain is DVKVTQSSRYLVKRTGEKVFLECVQDMDHENMFWYRQDPGLGLRLIYFSYDVKMKEKGDIPEGYSVSREKKERFSLILESASTNQTSMYLCASSYPASGGSYEQYFGPGTRLTVT.

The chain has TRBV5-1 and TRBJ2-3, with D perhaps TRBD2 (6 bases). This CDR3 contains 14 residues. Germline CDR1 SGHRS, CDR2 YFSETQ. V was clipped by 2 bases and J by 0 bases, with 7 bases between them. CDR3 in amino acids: CASSFGGSTDTQYF. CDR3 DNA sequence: TGCGCCAGCAGCTTCGGGGGAAGCACAGATACGCAGTATTTT.